This TCR beta chain emerged from a study of blood T cell repertoires in COVID-19. About the research overall: Material from acute and convalescent COVID-19 was sourced from the United States, Italy and Spain. PBMCs, B-cell-depleted T cells, or T cells provided the cDNA or gDNA that made up the material.

Authors' processing steps: Reference gene primers were amplified, and this amplification served to estimate nucleated cell counts. The assay was immunoSEQ multiplex PCR, and TCRdb's table has in-frame clones only and misses some. The DNA gave D and trimming, while V, J and clone size come from that table. Seen here are about 240,000 clones, approximately 90% observed once, and the top ten hold around 6.9%. The CDR3 loop spans 16 amino acids. Deletions cut 6 bases from V and 0 bases from J, with 18 bases between. From germline, CDR1 is SEHNR and CDR2 FQNEAQ (reference sequence). This clonotype was obtained from a man aged 55 to 69 who had recovered from COVID-19. The gene calls are TRBV7-9 and TRBJ2-7; TRBD2 might be the D (6 bases). Sequencing was done on a sample of peripheral blood. CDR3 DNA: TGTGCCAGCAGATATTACCGGGACTTTTGCTCCTACGAGCAGTACGTC. This translates into CASRYYRDFCSYEQYV.